This is a list of T cell receptor beta chains from one sample in a study of OX40 agonist ivuxolimab in advanced cancers. TCRdb keeps only in-frame clones here, not all; method: immunoSEQ multiplex PCR. The sample includes about 150,000 clones, 90% of them seen just once. Source: CD4+ or CD8+ T cells sorted from blood, taken in a trial of the OX40 agonist ivuxolimab. These receptors all stem from an adult with an advanced solid tumor such as melanoma, head and neck, liver or kidney cancer. The CDR3 runs from the conserved cysteine through the conserved F or W. Fields, in order: J gene, D gene, V gene, clone size, CDR3 DNA, CDR3 protein. The D gene is left open where the match is weak. Where a row states a size, it is once, few, many or the class of an expanded clone; other rows omit it.

>TRBJ1-1|NA|TRBV7-2|NA
TGTGCCAGCAGCTTATCGGGGTACACTGAAGCTTTCTTT
CASSLSGYTEAFF
>TRBJ1-2|TRBD1|TRBV10-3|few
TGTGCCATCACCGCCCGGACAGGGGATGGCTACACCTTC
CAITARTGDGYTF
>TRBJ2-3|NA|TRBV7-2|once
TGTGCCAGCAGCTTGGCCCGACAGGTCTCTTTGGGAGATACGCAGTATTTT
CASSLARQVSLGDTQYF
>TRBJ2-2|TRBD2|TRBV9|NA
TGTGCCAGCAGCGTCGGACTAGCGGGAGGCGCGAACACCGGGGAGCTGTTTTTT
CASSVGLAGGANTGELFF
>TRBJ2-5|NA|TRBV6-6|NA
TGTGCCAGCAGCGTCGGACAGTACCAAGAGACCCAGTACTTC
CASSVGQYQETQYF
>TRBJ1-1|NA|TRBV7-9|few
TGTGCCAGCAGCCTACACGAGGGGTTCACTGAAGCTTTCTTT
CASSLHEGFTEAFF
>TRBJ2-7|NA|TRBV27|NA
TGTGCCAGCAAGGGACCCTCAGGTACCTACGAGCAGTACTTC
CASKGPSGTYEQYF
>TRBJ1-3|NA|TRBV28|NA
TGTGCCAGCAGTTTCGATCATGGGCGGTCCCCTGGAAACACCATATATTTT
CASSFDHGRSPGNTIYF
>TRBJ2-7|TRBD2|TRBV28|NA
TGTGCCAGCAGCCTGGGACTAGCGGACCGGAGCTCCTACGAGCAGTACTTC
CASSLGLADRSSYEQYF
>TRBJ2-1|NA|TRBV7-2|NA
TGTGCCAGCAGTCCGACCGCAGACAGCTCCTACAATGAGCAGTTCTTC
CASSPTADSSYNEQFF
>TRBJ2-7|NA|TRBV7-9|NA
TGTGCCAGCAGCTTAGGAACGGGACATCCCATTTACGAGCAGTACTTC
CASSLGTGHPIYEQYF
>TRBJ2-7|NA|TRBV6-7|NA
TGTGCCAGCAGTTACCCCATTCGTTGCGAGCAGTACTTC
CASSYPIRCEQYF
>TRBJ2-1|TRBD2|TRBV18|NA
TGTGCCAGCTCACCCCCGGGACTAGGGGGGACTGAGCAGTTCTTC
CASSPPGLGGTEQFF
>TRBJ2-1|TRBD2|TRBV6-5|NA
TGTGCCAGCAGTTTAACGCATAGCGGGAGCTGGAATGAGCAGTTCTTC
CASSLTHSGSWNEQFF
>TRBJ2-7|NA|TRBV7-9|NA
TGTGCCAGCAGCTCAGGCGGGCTGGGGGAGCAGTACTTC
CASSSGGLGEQYF
>TRBJ2-5|NA|TRBV2|NA
TGTGCCAGCACAGAGCAAGAGACCCAGTACTTC
CASTEQETQYF
>TRBJ2-3|TRBD2|TRBV7-2|once
TGTGCCAGCAGCTTAGACGCTAGCGGGAGTCTAGATACGCAGTATTTT
CASSLDASGSLDTQYF
>TRBJ2-1|NA|TRBV9|NA
TGTGCCAGCAGCGTATTTCAAACTCCACCAACGAACAATGAGCAGTTCTTC
CASSVFQTPPTNNEQFF
>TRBJ2-2|NA|TRBV7-9|NA
TGTGCCAGCCCCGAGGGGAGTATTCCCGGGGAGCTGTTTTTT
CASPEGSIPGELFF
>TRBJ1-1|NA|TRBV29-1|few
TGCAGCGTAGTCGGTCGCATGAACACTGAAGCTTTCTTT
CSVVGRMNTEAFF
>TRBJ1-1|NA|TRBV5-1|once
TGCGCCAGCAGCTTGGTCCCACTGTTAATGAACACTGAAGCTTTCTTT
CASSLVPLLMNTEAFF
>TRBJ1-1|TRBD1|TRBV6-5|NA
TGTGCCAGCAGTTACTCGCGACAGGGGGCGTCGGGAGCTTTCTTT
CASSYSRQGASGAFF
>TRBJ2-1|NA|TRBV5-1|once
TGCGCCAGCAGCTTGGCCCCGGGACACTACAATGAGCAGTTCTTC
CASSLAPGHYNEQFF
>TRBJ1-3|TRBD1|TRBV7-9|NA
TGTGCCAGCGGCTGGACAGGCGGAAACACCATATATTTT
CASGWTGGNTIYF
>TRBJ2-1|NA|TRBV14|NA
TGTGCCAGCAGCCAACTCCGGGGCAGAAGAAGGGACAATGAGCAGTTCTTC
CASSQLRGRRRDNEQFF
>TRBJ1-2|TRBD1|TRBV7-9|NA
TGTGCCAGCAGCCCGACGACAGGGGACTATGGCTACACCTTC
CASSPTTGDYGYTF
>TRBJ1-1|NA|TRBV7-9|NA
TGTGCCAGCAGCTTCGGGGGGCGGAGGGCTTTCTTT
CASSFGGRRAFF
>TRBJ2-3|NA|TRBV30|NA
TGTGCCTGGAGTCGACTAGTAAGCACAGATACGCAGTATTTT
CAWSRLVSTDTQYF
>TRBJ2-7|TRBD1|TRBV19|few
TGTGCCAGTAGTATTGTACAGGGGGCCGGCTACGAGCAGTACTTC
CASSIVQGAGYEQYF
>TRBJ2-7|TRBD2|TRBV5-1|NA
TGCGCCAGCAGCGCCGGAACTAGCGGGACGTTCTACGAGCAGTACTTC
CASSAGTSGTFYEQYF
>TRBJ2-1|NA|TRBV28|NA
TGTGCCAGCAGGCCCGGGGGCGCCTACTACAATGAGCAGTTCTTC
CASRPGGAYYNEQFF